The 20 T cell receptor beta chains in this list originate from one sample, sequenced in a study of regulatory T cells in long-lasting Graves disease. Libraries of TCR beta came from iRepertoire HTBI primers plus Arm-PCR of CDR3 regions. TCRdb re-called the multiplex PCR reads through MiXCR, storing one row per CDR3 protein. The data contain over 250,000 distinct CDR3 sequences, around a fifth of them seen just once; the ten biggest clones take up roughly 50%. The time point is: persistent/refractory GD, antithyroid drugs over 5 years with positive TRAb. After RNA was extracted from PBMCs, the TCR library was made from it. The sample in question was peripheral blood mononuclear cells (PBMCs), obtained when the disease was refractory, from a patient treated with antithyroid drugs. All receptors come from a female donor with Graves disease.

This clonotype was picked up a small number of times. The chain is built from TRBV7-3 and TRBJ2-7, with 15 positions matching TRBD2. Germline values: CDR1 SGHTA, CDR2 FQGTGA. The CDR3 extends over 15 amino acids. The V and J ends lost 2 bases and 6 bases, in that order; junction bases with no gene match: 2. For the CDR3, the DNA is TGTGCCAGCAGCTTAGGGACTAGCGGGAGGTGCGAGCAGTACTTC. Its protein product is CASSLGTSGRCEQYF.

This clonotype was observed at least ten times. The chain has TRBV20-1 and TRBJ2-4, with unresolved D. Germline V CDR1 and CDR2: DFQATT, SNEGSKA (reference sequence). Trimming cost V 2 bases and J 7 bases, with 9 bases left between them. The length of the CDR3 is 12 residues. The CDR3 sequence is CSARPGSNIQYF. CDR3 DNA: TGCAGTGCTAGACCCGGGTCGAACATTCAGTACTTC.

The chain joins TRBV18 to TRBJ1-6; 9 positions match TRBD1. The V segment lost 3 bases and the J segment 10 bases; nucleotides outside the gene matches: 4. The CDR3 extends over 14 amino acids. The germline V gene has CDR1 KGHSH and CDR2 LQKENI. CDR3 in amino acids: CASSPRDRDSPLHF. The CDR3 bases are TGTGCCAGCTCACCCAGGGACAGGGACTCACCCCTCCACTTT.

This clonotype was counted at least ten times. CDR3: CASSESRGLNTEAFF. The CDR3 DNA reads TGTGCCAGCAGTGAATCTCGGGGACTGAACACTGAAGCTTTCTTT. V is TRBV25-1 and J is TRBJ1-1, with a weak D call TRBD1 (5 bases). The CDR3 covers 15 residues. Germline CDR1 reads MGHDK; CDR2 reads SYGVNS. V lost 1 base to trimming and J lost 0 bases, with 9 bases between them.

This clonotype was seen at least ten times. The chain joins TRBV19 to TRBJ2-3; D is possibly TRBD1 or TRBD2 (6 bases each). The CDR3 is 12 residues long. Germline lookup yields CDR1 LNHDA and CDR2 SQIVND (reference sequence). The ends were cut back, 9 bases at V and 6 bases at J, with 13 bases in the middle. DNA for the CDR3: TGTGCCAGCAGCCAAGGGGGGGATACGCAGTATTTT. Translation: CASSQGGDTQYF.

Turning to this clonotype: Lacking the conserved final phenylalanine or tryptophan, this CDR3 likely reflects a read error. V usage is TRBV19 and J usage is TRBJ1-1, with D uncertain. The germline V gene has CDR1 LNHDA and CDR2 SQIVND (reference sequence). The CDR3 extends over 13 amino acids. The germline V and J ends were trimmed by 4 bases and 2 bases, with 8 bases remaining between them. The CDR3 region has the DNA TGTGCCAGTAGTACATACGGAAACACTGAAGCTTTCCTT. Translation: CASSTYGNTEAFL.

This clonotype occurred a few times. The gene calls are TRBV12-3 or TRBV12-4 and TRBJ1-1, with D tentatively TRBD1 (6 bases). The CDR3 runs 16 residues. The V gene lost 6 bases and the J gene lost 0 bases, with 17 bases spanning the gap. CDR3 sequence: CASSGGGAGMNTEAFF. CDR3 in DNA: TGTGCCAGCAGCGGCGGGGGGGCTGGAATGAACACTGAAGCTTTCTTT.

The sample holds a few counts of this clonotype. The V gene is TRBV7-9, the J gene TRBJ1-2; no firm D call. V shed 2 bases and J shed 8 bases, with 15 bases lying between them. Germline CDR1 reads SEHNR; CDR2 reads FQNEAQ (reference sequence). The CDR3 contains 14 residues. This CDR3 reads CASSLLGSLFGYTF. The DNA for the CDR3 is TGTGCCAGCAGCTTACTTGGCAGCCTCTTCGGCTACACCTTC.

J is TRBJ2-1 and V is TRBV2; D unresolved. V was shortened by 0 bases and J by 4 bases, with 7 bases between the two germline ends. This CDR3 spans 14 amino acids. Germline assignment: CDR1 SNHLY and CDR2 FYNNEI. The DNA for the CDR3 is TGTGCCAGCAGTGAAGCGGCTAGTTACAATGAGCAGTTCTTC. This gives the protein CASSEAASYNEQFF.

This chain joins TRBV6-5 and TRBJ2-6; D is undetermined. The V end lost 2 bases, the J end lost 0 bases, and 5 bases lay between the germline ends. There are 15 residues in the CDR3. Germline lookup yields CDR1 MNHEY and CDR2 SVGAGI. The CDR3 DNA sequence: TGTGCCAGCAGTTACGAGGCCTCTGGGGCCAACGTCCTGACTTTC. It encodes CASSYEASGANVLTF.

The chain has TRBV27 and TRBJ2-1, with D unresolved. Between the trimmed V and J ends, which lost 6 bases and 5 bases, there was a span of 14 bases. The CDR3 has 14 amino acids. The germline V gene has CDR1 MNHEY and CDR2 SMNVEV (reference sequence). This chain's CDR3 is CASSKLLENNEQFF. In DNA form, the CDR3 reads TGTGCCAGCAGCAAACTACTCGAAAACAATGAGCAGTTCTTC.

This chain links TRBV6-1 with TRBJ1-5; D is unresolved. Germline V gene data show CDR1 as MNHNS and CDR2 as SASEGT. V was shortened by 5 bases and J by 3 bases, with 14 bases between the two germline ends. The CDR3 is 15 amino acids. The CDR3 protein is CASSPLSANNQPQHF. Here the CDR3 DNA reads TGTGCCAGCAGTCCCTTAAGCGCGAACAATCAGCCCCAGCATTTT.

Turning to this clonotype: A clone one base away is much larger, so this may be a read error. This chain uses TRBV28 with TRBJ1-1, with TRBD1 as a possible D gene (6 bases). This CDR3 comprises 15 residues. Germline V CDR1 and CDR2: MDHEN, SYDVKM. CDR3 sequence: CASSSTGRENAEAFF. DNA of the CDR3: TGTGCCAGCAGTTCAACAGGGAGGGAGAACGCTGAAGCTTTCTTT.

This clonotype was counted between two and nine times. The chain recombines TRBV7-3 with TRBJ2-3; D may match TRBD1 or TRBD2 (5 bases each). Germline V gene lookup returns CDR1 SGHTA and CDR2 FQGTGA. This CDR3 has 16 residues. V shed 5 bases and J shed 6 bases, with 21 bases lying between them. The chain's CDR3 is CASSPHPTESGDTQYF. The CDR3 nucleotides read TGTGCCAGCAGCCCACACCCGACAGAATCGGGGGATACGCAGTATTTT.

The chain carries TRBV5-1 and TRBJ1-6; TRBD1 matches 9 bases. The CDR3 totals 15 residues. The germline V gene encodes CDR1 SGHRS and CDR2 YFSETQ. Trimming removed 2 bases from V and 9 bases from J; junction bases left unmatched: 6. The CDR3 here is CASSFGTGSGSPLHF. In DNA, the CDR3 is TGCGCCAGCAGCTTTGGGACAGGGTCGGGTTCACCCCTCCACTTT.

The chain has TRBV20-1 and TRBJ1-1; D is uncertain. The V gene's germline CDR1 is DFQATT and CDR2 SNEGSKA (reference sequence). The CDR3 extends over 11 amino acids. V dropped 4 bases and J dropped 0 bases, with 3 bases sitting between them. The CDR3 DNA reads as TGCAGTGCTACCATGAACACTGAAGCTTTCTTT. It is translated as CSATMNTEAFF.

This clonotype was recorded a few times. CDR3 in amino acids: CASSLPGYNEQFF. For the CDR3, the DNA is TGTGCCAGCAGCCTCCCCGGCTACAATGAGCAGTTCTTC. V usage is TRBV11-2 and J usage is TRBJ2-1; no clear D gene. Germline values: CDR1 SGHAT, CDR2 FQNNGV. V was pared by 5 bases and J by 3 bases, with 8 bases between. The CDR3 contains 13 residues.

Notes on this clonotype: This may arise from a read error, as a much more abundant clone is one base away. V usage is TRBV27 and J usage is TRBJ1-1; a possible D gene is TRBD1 (6 bases). The germline CDR1 and CDR2 sequences are MNHEY and SMNVEV (reference sequence). The CDR3 runs 14 residues. The CDR3, as DNA: TGTGTCAGCCTTCCGGGACACACGAACACTGAAGCTTTCTTT. Protein product: CVSLPGHTNTEAFF.

This clonotype was recorded many times. V and J are TRBV15 and TRBJ1-4; 7 nucleotides match TRBD1. V lost 2 bases and J lost 0; bases outside the gene matches: 6. There are 17 residues in the CDR3. CDR1 is LNHNV, CDR2 YYDKDF, per germline (reference sequence). The CDR3 loop is CATSRSRQGTTNEKLFF. CDR3 nucleotides: TGTGCCACCAGCAGATCCCGACAGGGTACAACTAATGAAAAACTGTTTTTT. The whole variable domain, filled in from reference TRBV15 and TRBJ1-4, reads DAMVIQNPRYQVTQFGKPVTLSCSQTLNHNVMYWYQQKSSQAPKLLFHYYDKDFNNEADTPDNFQSRRPNTSFCFLDIRSPGLGDTAMYLCATSRSRQGTTNEKLFFGSGTQLSVL.

This clonotype came up a few times. The chain combines TRBV7-2 with TRBJ2-4; no firm D call. Trimming took off 1 base at V and 5 bases at J, with 6 bases between the two ends. Germline V gene sequence: CDR1 SGHTA, CDR2 FQGNSA. The length of the CDR3 is 13 residues. The CDR3 spells CASSLGIQNIQYF. The CDR3 bases are TGTGCCAGCAGCTTAGGGATCCAAAACATTCAGTACTTC.